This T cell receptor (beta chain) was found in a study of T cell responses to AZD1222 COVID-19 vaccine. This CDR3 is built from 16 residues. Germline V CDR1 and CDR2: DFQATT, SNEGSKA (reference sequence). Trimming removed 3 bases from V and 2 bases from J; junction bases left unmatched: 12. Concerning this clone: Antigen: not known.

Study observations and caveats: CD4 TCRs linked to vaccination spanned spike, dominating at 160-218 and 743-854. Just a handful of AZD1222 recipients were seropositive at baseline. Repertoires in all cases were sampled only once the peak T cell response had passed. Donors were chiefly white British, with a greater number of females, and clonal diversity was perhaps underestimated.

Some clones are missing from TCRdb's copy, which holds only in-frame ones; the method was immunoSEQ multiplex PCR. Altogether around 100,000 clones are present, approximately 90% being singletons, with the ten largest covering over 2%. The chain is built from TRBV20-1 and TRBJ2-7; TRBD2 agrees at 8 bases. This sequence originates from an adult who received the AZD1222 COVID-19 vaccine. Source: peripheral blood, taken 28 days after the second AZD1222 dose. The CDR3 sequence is CSASSPSGSTTYEQYF. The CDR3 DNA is TGCAGTGCTAGTTCCCCCAGCGGGAGTACGACCTACGAGCAGTACTTC.